One sample yielded the 26 T cell receptor beta chains listed below, sequenced in a study of blood T cell repertoires in COVID-19. Libraries were prepared by immunoSEQ multiplex PCR; TCRdb keeps only in-frame clonotypes and omits some of them. The profile covers some 120,000 clones, with about four fifths appearing a single time and roughly a sixth taken by the ten largest. The sample was peripheral blood. The receptors derive from a man aged 30-40 years with COVID-19, enrolled during active disease.

The chain couples TRBV28 to TRBJ2-7; TRBD2 agrees at 11 bases. The CDR3 is 15 amino acids. Germline V gene data show CDR1 as MDHEN and CDR2 as SYDVKM. The junction had 5 bases not matched to a gene; V was cut back by 4 bases and J by 3 bases. CDR3 DNA sequence: TGTGCCAGCAGTTCGACTAGCGGGACTTTCTACGAGCAGTACTTC. Its protein product is CASSSTSGTFYEQYF.

V gene TRBV19 combines with J gene TRBJ2-7; TRBD2 is a possible D gene (5 bases). Between the trimmed V and J ends, which lost 2 bases and 5 bases, there was a span of 19 bases. The CDR3 is 16 residues long. Germline values: CDR1 LNHDA, CDR2 SQIVND (reference sequence). The DNA for the CDR3 is TGTGCCAGTAGTATATCTGGAGGAAAGCACGGGGACGAGCAGTACTTC. Its translation: CASSISGGKHGDEQYF.

This clone was observed a single time. The chain carries TRBV7-9 and TRBJ1-2; 7 bases align to TRBD1. The CDR3 totals 13 residues. Germline V gene lookup returns CDR1 SEHNR and CDR2 FQNEAQ (reference sequence). V trimming: 6 bases; J trimming: 2 bases; junction bases outside the gene matches: 3. CDR3 nucleotides: TGTGCCAGCAGTTTACAGGGGAACTATGGCTACACCTTC. This gives the protein CASSLQGNYGYTF.

The chain is built from TRBV5-1 and TRBJ2-7, with 7 bases aligning to TRBD1. This CDR3 is built from 14 residues. V lost 3 bases, J lost 5 bases, and 8 bases stayed unmatched. Germline V gene sequence: CDR1 SGHRS, CDR2 YFSETQ. The CDR3 loop reads CASSSRGNLDEQYF. DNA of the CDR3: TGCGCCAGCAGCTCCAGGGGGAATCTGGACGAGCAGTACTTC. Based on the CDR3 plus reference TRBV5-1 and TRBJ2-7, the full variable domain is KAGVTQTPRYLIKTRGQQVTLSCSPISGHRSVSWYQQTPGQGLQFLFEYFSETQRNKGNFPGRFSGRQFSNSRSEMNVSTLELGDSALYLCASSSRGNLDEQYFGPGTRLTVT.

The chain links TRBV6-4 to TRBJ2-1; 14 bases fit TRBD2. Germline V gene lookup returns CDR1 MRHNA and CDR2 SNTAGT. The trim removed 0 bases at V and 6 bases at J, leaving 1 base unmatched. The CDR3 runs 16 residues. CDR3: CASSDSGTSGSNEQFF. The CDR3 DNA sequence: TGTGCCAGCAGTGACTCCGGGACTAGCGGGAGCAATGAGCAGTTCTTC.

This chain connects TRBV5-1 to TRBJ1-3; D might be TRBD1 (5 bases). Trimming took 4 bases from V and 0 from J, leaving 14 bases between them. This CDR3 contains 16 residues. Germline values: CDR1 SGHRS, CDR2 YFSETQ. The CDR3 bases are TGCGCCAGCAGCCCCAGGGCATTAGGCTCTGGAAACACCATATATTTT. Amino acid sequence: CASSPRALGSGNTIYF.

Written as DNA, the CDR3 is TGTGCCAGCAGCTTAGTTTATGGGGGAGGAATTTTCTCTGGGGCCAACGTCCTGACTTTC. This translates into CASSLVYGGGIFSGANVLTF. The chain is built from TRBV11-3 and TRBJ2-6; perhaps TRBD2 as D (6 bases). The CDR3 extends over 20 amino acids. Germline CDR1 reads SGHNT; CDR2 reads YENEEA. With 1 base removed from V and 0 bases from J, the gap between germline ends came to 19 bases.

The chain uses TRBV5-1 and TRBJ1-4; 12 bases map to TRBD1. J was trimmed by 7 bases and V by 3 bases; bases with no gene match: 7. Germline V gives CDR1 SGHRS, CDR2 YFSETQ. The CDR3 is 16 amino acids. The CDR3 spells CASSSQPGQGAEKLFF. CDR3 bases: TGCGCCAGCAGCTCCCAACCGGGACAGGGGGCTGAAAAACTGTTTTTT.

This sequence joins TRBV6-5 and TRBJ1-1; TRBD1 matches 8 bases. This CDR3 spans 15 amino acids. Germline CDR1 and CDR2: MNHEY and SVGAGI. After removal of 4 bases from V and 6 bases from J, the junction contained 10 bases not matched to a gene. The CDR3 spells CASSFTGQGASEAFF. In nucleotides, the CDR3 is TGTGCCAGCAGTTTTACGGGGCAGGGGGCTTCTGAAGCTTTCTTT.

The chain employs TRBV7-9 and TRBJ2-3; 9 nucleotides match TRBD2. The V gene's germline CDR1 is SEHNR and CDR2 FQNEAQ (reference sequence). Trimming at V came to 5 bases and at J to 1 base, leaving 4 bases not matched to a gene. CDR3 length: 15 residues. The CDR3 spells CASSPSGEGTDTQYF. Here the CDR3 DNA reads TGTGCCAGCAGCCCTAGCGGGGAAGGCACAGATACGCAGTATTTT.

This clone was counted many times. The V call is TRBV19, the J call TRBJ1-5; 10 bases fit TRBD1. The CDR3 runs 16 residues. Germline V CDR1 and CDR2: LNHDA, SQIVND (reference sequence). V dropped 6 bases and J dropped 5; count of bases not matched to a gene: 10. The CDR3 DNA is TGTGCCAGTAGAAAAATGACAGGGGGCGAACATCAGCCCCAGCATTTT. Its protein product is CASRKMTGGEHQPQHF.

This chain connects TRBV15 to TRBJ2-5, with D tentatively TRBD2 (5 bases). Germline V gene sequence: CDR1 LNHNV, CDR2 YYDKDF (reference sequence). Trimming stripped 0 bases from V and 9 bases from J, with 11 bases between. The length of the CDR3 is 13 residues. In DNA form, the CDR3 reads TGTGCCACCAGCAGAGAAACTCGGCGGGCCCAGTACTTC. It is translated as CATSRETRRAQYF.

The sample holds a few counts of this clone. The chain uses TRBV19 and TRBJ2-7; TRBD1 matches 7 bases. From germline, CDR1 is LNHDA and CDR2 SQIVND (reference sequence). V shed 4 bases and J 8 bases; nucleotides not matched to a gene: 11. This CDR3 has 14 residues. The CDR3 reads CASSTRQGILQQYF. For the CDR3, the DNA is TGTGCCAGTAGTACTCGACAGGGTATCTTGCAGCAGTACTTC.

This chain uses TRBV27 with TRBJ1-1; perhaps TRBD1 as D (5 bases). V dropped 11 bases and J dropped 5 bases, with 15 bases sitting between them. Germline-derived CDR1 and CDR2 are MNHEY and SMNVEV (reference sequence). The CDR3 runs 12 residues. Here the CDR3 DNA reads TGTGCCGCGGGAAAGGGGCGAACTGAAGCTTTCTTT. This codes for CAAGKGRTEAFF.

This chain uses TRBV28 with TRBJ2-7; D perhaps matches TRBD1 (6 bases). The CDR3 spans 13 residues. Germline CDR1 MDHEN, CDR2 SYDVKM. The V end lost 5 bases, the J end lost 3 bases, and 11 bases lay between the germline ends. Written as DNA, the CDR3 is TGTGCCAGCAGTCGACAGGTTCTCTACGAGCAGTACTTC. Translated, it gives CASSRQVLYEQYF.

The chain uses TRBV6-4 and TRBJ2-7; D is perhaps TRBD2 (5 bases). This CDR3 has 15 amino acids. Germline CDR1 MRHNA, CDR2 SNTAGT. The ends were cut back, 0 bases at V and 3 bases at J, with 12 bases in the middle. The CDR3, as DNA: TGTGCCAGCAGTGACTCGGAGCGGAAAGGCTACGAGCAGTACTTC. Translating gives CASSDSERKGYEQYF.

The chain recombines TRBV5-4 with TRBJ2-5; 9 bases are a match to TRBD2. The length of the CDR3 is 15 residues. With V trimmed by 0 bases and J by 5 bases, 5 bases remained unmatched. CDR1 SGHNT and CDR2 YYREEE come from the germline V gene (reference sequence). The chain's CDR3 is CASSLAASGAETQYF. The CDR3 nucleotides read TGTGCCAGCAGCTTGGCGGCTAGCGGGGCCGAGACCCAGTACTTC.

This chain links TRBV12-5 with TRBJ2-3; D is unclear. The length of the CDR3 is 8 residues. V gave up 8 bases and J gave up 10 bases, with 4 bases separating them. Per the germline V gene, CDR1 is LGHNT and CDR2 is FRNRAP. CDR3 sequence (DNA): TGTGCTAGTCAGGCGCAGTATTTT. This translates into CASQAQYF.

This chain connects TRBV5-1 to TRBJ1-1; no firm D call. The CDR3 length is 12 residues. V was trimmed by 0 bases and J by 7 bases, leaving 7 bases between them. Germline-derived CDR1 and CDR2 are SGHRS and YFSETQ. Written as DNA, the CDR3 is TGCGCCAGCAGCTTGGCCCTCGTTGAAGCTTTCTTT. It codes for CASSLALVEAFF.

V gene TRBV24-1 combines with J gene TRBJ2-5; D not certain. The CDR3 is 12 residues long. CDR1 is KGHDR, CDR2 SFDVKD, per germline. Trimming took 1 base from V and 4 from J, leaving 3 bases between them. CDR3: CATSDLAETQYF. The CDR3 DNA follows: TGTGCCACCAGTGATTTAGCAGAGACCCAGTACTTC.

The count of this clone is one. The chain uses TRBV5-1 and TRBJ2-1; 8 bases line up with TRBD1. With V trimmed by 0 bases and J by 2 bases, 4 bases remained unmatched. The CDR3 length is 16 residues. Germline V gene lookup returns CDR1 SGHRS and CDR2 YFSETQ. In DNA form, the CDR3 reads TGCGCCAGCAGCTTGGGAGGGACAGGCCCCTACAATGAGCAGTTCTTC. This sequence encodes CASSLGGTGPYNEQFF.

The genes are TRBV7-8 and TRBJ1-5; D gene uncertain. This CDR3 has 14 amino acids. CDR1 and CDR2 from the germline V gene are SGHVS and FQNEAQ. V dropped 5 bases and J dropped 4 bases, with 12 bases sitting between them. In DNA form, the CDR3 reads TGTGCCAGCAGCCCTTTCGGAGAGAATCAGCCCCAGCATTTT. Protein: CASSPFGENQPQHF.

The V call is TRBV7-2, the J call TRBJ2-3; TRBD2 matches at 11 bases. Germline V CDR1 and CDR2: SGHTA, FQGNSA. The V gene end was trimmed by 5 bases and the J gene end by 5 bases; junction bases not matched to a gene: 18. This CDR3 contains 19 residues. The CDR3 is CASSVLLAGATPAGDTQYF. The CDR3, as DNA: TGTGCCAGCAGCGTATTACTAGCGGGAGCCACTCCAGCCGGAGATACGCAGTATTTT.

V and J are TRBV19 and TRBJ1-5, with 8 bases matching TRBD1. Looked up from germline, CDR1 is LNHDA and CDR2 is SQIVND (reference sequence). The CDR3 is 15 residues long. V was pared by 0 bases and J by 4 bases, with 2 bases of the junction left unmatched. CDR3 sequence (DNA): TGTGCCAGTAGTATAGAGGGACAGGCGAATCAGCCCCAGCATTTT. It translates to CASSIEGQANQPQHF. Looking up the rest from reference TRBV19 and TRBJ1-5 gives the full variable domain: DGGITQSPKYLFRKEGQNVTLSCEQNLNHDAMYWYRQDPGQGLRLIYYSQIVNDFQKGDIAEGYSVSREKKESFPLTVTSAQKNPTAFYLCASSIEGQANQPQHFGDGTRLSIL.

The chain uses TRBV13 and TRBJ2-1; perhaps TRBD2 as D (6 bases). Germline CDR1 reads PRHDT; CDR2 reads FYEKMQ (reference sequence). The CDR3 sequence is 17 residues long. The V end lost 5 bases, the J end lost 0 bases, and 17 bases lay between the germline ends. CDR3 coding DNA: TGTGCCAGCAGCCCGGAGTCGGTCGGGAGCTCCTACAATGAGCAGTTCTTC. It specifies CASSPESVGSSYNEQFF.

This sequence joins TRBV9 and TRBJ1-1, with TRBD1 as a possible D gene (5 bases). Per the germline V gene, CDR1 is SGDLS and CDR2 is YYNGEE. Trimming removed 7 bases from V and 6 bases from J, with 13 bases in between. The CDR3 is 12 residues long. CDR3 residues: CASQGRGAEAFF. The CDR3 DNA sequence: TGTGCCAGCCAAGGGAGGGGAGCTGAAGCTTTCTTT.